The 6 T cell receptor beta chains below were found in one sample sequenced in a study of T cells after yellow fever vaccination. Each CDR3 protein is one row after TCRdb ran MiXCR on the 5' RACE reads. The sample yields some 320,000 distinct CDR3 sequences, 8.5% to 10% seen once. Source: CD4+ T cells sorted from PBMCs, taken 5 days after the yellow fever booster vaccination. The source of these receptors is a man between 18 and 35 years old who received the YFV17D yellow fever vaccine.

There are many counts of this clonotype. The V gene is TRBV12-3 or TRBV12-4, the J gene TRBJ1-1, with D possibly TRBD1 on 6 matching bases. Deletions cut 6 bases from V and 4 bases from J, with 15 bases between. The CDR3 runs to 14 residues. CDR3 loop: CASSPQGGGTEAFF. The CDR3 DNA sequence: TGTGCCAGCAGCCCCCAAGGGGGAGGCACTGAAGCTTTCTTT.

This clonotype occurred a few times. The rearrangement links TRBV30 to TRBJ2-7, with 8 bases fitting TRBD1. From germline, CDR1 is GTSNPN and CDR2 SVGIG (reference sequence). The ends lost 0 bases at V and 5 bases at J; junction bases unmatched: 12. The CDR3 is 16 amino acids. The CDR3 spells CAWSVLQTGVGHEQYF. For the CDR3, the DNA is TGTGCCTGGAGTGTACTTCAGACAGGGGTAGGCCACGAGCAGTACTTC.

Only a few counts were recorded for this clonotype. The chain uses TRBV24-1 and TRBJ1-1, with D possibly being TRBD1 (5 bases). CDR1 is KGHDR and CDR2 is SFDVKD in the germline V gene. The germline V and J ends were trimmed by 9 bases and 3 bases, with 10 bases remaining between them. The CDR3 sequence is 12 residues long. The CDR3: CATLRQHTEAFF. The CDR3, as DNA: TGTGCCACCCTTAGACAGCACACTGAAGCTTTCTTT.

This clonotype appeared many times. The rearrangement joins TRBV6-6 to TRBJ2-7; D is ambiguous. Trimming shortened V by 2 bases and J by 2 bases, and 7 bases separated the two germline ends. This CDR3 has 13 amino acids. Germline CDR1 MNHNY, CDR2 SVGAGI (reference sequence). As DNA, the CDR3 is TGTGCCAGCAGTTACCTCCACGCCTACGAGCAGTACGTC. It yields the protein CASSYLHAYEQYV.

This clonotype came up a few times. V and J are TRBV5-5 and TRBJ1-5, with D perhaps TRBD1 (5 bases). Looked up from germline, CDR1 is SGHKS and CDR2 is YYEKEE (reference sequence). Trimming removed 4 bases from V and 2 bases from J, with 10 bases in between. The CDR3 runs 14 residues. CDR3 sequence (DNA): TGTGCCAGCAGCCTCAGGGTGGGCAATCAGCCCCAGCATTTT. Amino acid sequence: CASSLRVGNQPQHF. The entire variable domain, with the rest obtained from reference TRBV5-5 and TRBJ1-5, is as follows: DAGVTQSPTHLIKTRGQQVTLRCSPISGHKSVSWYQQVLGQGPQFIFQYYEKEERGRGNFPDRFSARQFPNYSSELNVNALLLGDSALYLCASSLRVGNQPQHFGDGTRLSIL.

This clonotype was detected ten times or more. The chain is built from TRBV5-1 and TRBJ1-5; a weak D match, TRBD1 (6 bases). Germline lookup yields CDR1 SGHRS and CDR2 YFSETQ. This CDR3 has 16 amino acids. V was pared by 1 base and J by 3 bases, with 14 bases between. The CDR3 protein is CASSLSAGAVNQPQHF. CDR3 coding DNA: TGCGCCAGCAGCTTGTCGGCAGGGGCCGTCAATCAGCCCCAGCATTTT.